This T cell receptor beta chain was found in a study of vaccination and CD4 T cells after COVID-19. The overall study: Post-COVID samples had a sampling time that fell a median around 100 days after diagnosis (range 35 to 161). SARS-CoV-2, HCoV-NL63, HCoV-OC43 and HCoV-229E supplied the overlapping spike peptides used to stimulate cells.

Cultured CD4+ T cells had their DNA profiled by the Oncomine TCR Beta short-read assay. Genomic DNA extraction was carried out from cultured CD4+ T cells. From the PCR reads, TCRdb called clonotypes with MiXCR, one entry per CDR3 protein. The profile shows 7,000 to 9,000 distinct CDR3 sequences, around two fifths of them singletons. Trimming left V 5 bases short and J 10 bases short, with 15 bases between. The germline V gene encodes CDR1 SGHTA and CDR2 FQGNSA. This CDR3 has 13 residues. This clonotype turned up a few times. Its antigen remains unknown. Findings of the study overall: Convalescent patients had 304 of 307 vaccine-specific clones showing spike mono-reactivity.

The treatment denotes: roughly 11-day PBMC culture with coronavirus spike peptide pools or control peptides (ViraFEST assay). CD4+ T lymphocytes from the unexposed donor were collected before the COVID-19 pandemic (2011-2018). Once peptide pools had expanded antigen-specific T cells, ViraFEST sequenced TCRs. V and J are TRBV7-2 and TRBJ2-1; no clear D. Sequencing was performed on CD4+ T cells from blood, cultured in vitro. The receptor was isolated from a human donor in good health. The CDR3 loop is CASSRGSFGEQFF. The CDR3 DNA reads as TGTGCCAGCAGCCGTGGTAGTTTTGGCGAGCAGTTCTTC.